Listed below are T cell receptor beta chains from one sample, sequenced in a study of blood T cell repertoires in COVID-19. Assay used: immunoSEQ multiplex PCR; TCRdb lists only in-frame clones, some missing. The table records around 30,000 clones, around four fifths of them present only once. Sequenced: peripheral blood. These receptors were collected from a woman in her 70s with active or convalescent COVID-19. Both conserved end residues are part of each CDR3. Fields, in order: J gene, clone size, V gene, D gene, CDR3 protein, CDR3 DNA. D genes are given only for firm matches. A row's size may be missing; if present it is once, few, many or a size class.

TRBJ1-6 | . | TRBV4-3 | . | CASSQAVWEALHF | TGCGCCAGCAGCCAAGCCGTCTGGGAGGCCCTCCACTTT
TRBJ2-7 | . | TRBV6-2/TRBV6-3 | TRBD1 | CASSRTRQGWQYF | TGTGCCAGCAGCCGTACGAGACAGGGGTGGCAGTACTTC
TRBJ2-1 | few | TRBV6-6 | . | CASSYRLGDNEQFF | TGTGCCAGCAGTTACAGGCTCGGGGACAATGAGCAGTTCTTC
TRBJ2-1 | once | TRBV12-1 | . | CASSFSQAGYNEQFF | TGTGCCAGCAGCTTCAGCCAAGCGGGATACAATGAGCAGTTCTTC
TRBJ2-3 | . | TRBV7-8 | . | CASSSGELVRDTQYF | TGTGCCAGCAGCTCGGGCGAACTAGTCAGAGATACGCAGTATTTT
TRBJ2-2 | few | TRBV4-3 | . | CASSYRDSQASGELFF | TGCGCCAGCAGCTACCGGGACTCTCAGGCGTCCGGGGAGCTGTTTTTT
TRBJ2-3 | . | TRBV6-5 | TRBD2 | CASRGKRGAPDTQYF | TGTGCCAGCAGGGGGAAGCGGGGGGCCCCAGATACGCAGTATTTT
TRBJ2-1 | . | TRBV12-5 | TRBD1 | CASGSQGAQGVYNEQFF | TGTGCTAGTGGTTCTCAGGGCGCGCAGGGGGTCTACAATGAGCAGTTCTTC
TRBJ1-1 | . | TRBV29-1 | . | CSVEEAGGGTEAFF | TGCAGCGTTGAAGAGGCGGGAGGGGGCACTGAAGCTTTCTTT
TRBJ1-5 | few | TRBV19 | TRBD1 | CASSTGVSNQPQHF | TGTGCCAGCAGTACAGGGGTCAGCAATCAGCCCCAGCATTTT
TRBJ2-6 | . | TRBV11-3 | . | CASSISRGSGANVLTF | TGTGCCAGCAGCATTAGTAGGGGGTCTGGGGCCAACGTCCTGACTTTC
TRBJ1-2 | . | TRBV9 | TRBD1 | CASSVDPTGDGYTF | TGTGCCAGCAGCGTAGACCCCACAGGGGATGGCTACACCTTC
TRBJ2-1 | . | TRBV29-1 | . | CSVSLLQGNEQFF | TGCAGCGTTTCACTTCTTCAGGGCAATGAGCAGTTCTTC
TRBJ1-2 | few | TRBV27 | . | CASSFGGPTGYTF | TGTGCCAGCAGTTTTGGCGGTCCAACTGGCTACACCTTC
TRBJ2-7 | . | TRBV13 | . | CASSLGGGPLLHSYEQYF | TGTGCCAGCAGCTTAGGCGGGGGGCCCTTACTACACTCCTACGAGCAGTACTTC
TRBJ1-1 | . | TRBV21-1 | . | CASSLRGTGGELENTEAFF | TGTGCCAGCAGCCTAAGGGGGACAGGGGGCGAGTTGGAGAACACTGAAGCTTTCTTT
TRBJ2-7 | few | TRBV18 | TRBD1 | CASSPTGGITYEQYF | TGTGCCAGCTCACCCACAGGGGGTATTACCTACGAGCAGTACTTC
TRBJ1-2 | . | TRBV5-5 | . | CASSWDWSPNYGYTF | TGTGCCAGCAGCTGGGACTGGAGTCCTAACTATGGCTACACCTTC
TRBJ2-3 | few | TRBV7-2 | TRBD2 | CASSPGLAGANF | TGTGCCAGCAGCCCCGGACTAGCGGGGGCAAATTTT
TRBJ2-7 | . | TRBV11-3 | . | CASSLDGDSYEQYF | TGTGCCAGCAGCTTAGACGGGGATTCCTACGAGCAGTACTTC
TRBJ1-2 | . | TRBV6-6 | . | CASSYSGGSRGYGYTF | TGTGCCAGCAGTTACTCGGGGGGGTCCAGGGGCTATGGCTACACCTTC
TRBJ1-2 | . | TRBV7-2 | . | CASSLGPDTGSYGYTF | TGTGCCAGCAGCTTAGGGCCAGACACAGGGAGCTATGGCTACACCTTC
TRBJ2-3 | . | TRBV9 | . | CASSVSGQYF | TGTGCCAGCAGCGTATCAGGGCAGTATTTT
TRBJ1-5 | . | TRBV19 | . | CASSIGGFGNQPQHF | TGTGCCAGTAGTATCGGAGGGTTCGGCAATCAGCCCCAGCATTTT
TRBJ2-1 | once | TRBV2 | . | CASSEVQGRGNEQFF | TGTGCCAGCAGTGAAGTCCAGGGTAGGGGCAATGAGCAGTTCTTC
TRBJ2-7 | . | TRBV6-5 | . | CASTQRADSAVYF | TGTGCCAGCACCCAAAGAGCGGACAGTGCTGTCTACTTC
TRBJ2-7 | . | TRBV7-2 | . | CASSRTGFYEQYF | TGTGCCAGCAGCCGAACAGGGTTCTACGAGCAGTACTTC